A single sample is the source of the 12 T cell receptor beta chains below, sequenced in a study of Ad26.COV2.S vaccination and SARS-CoV-2 variants. The repertoire was sequenced with immunoSEQ multiplex PCR; TCRdb's copy has only in-frame clones and lacks some. The profile shows fewer than 800,000 clones, 89% of them singletons. As to treatment: 15 to 20 received Ad26.COV2.S at low or high dose, single or two shots; roughly five received placebo; per-sample allocation not given. Following the first vaccine or placebo injection, samples were taken on day 63. The material was peripheral blood, obtained in a trial of Ad26.COV2.S vaccine versus placebo. The receptors stem from a person aged 18-65 years who received the Ad26.COV2.S COVID-19 vaccine or a placebo.

The rearrangement joins TRBV18 to TRBJ1-1; 8 nucleotides agree with TRBD1. The junction had 2 bases not matched to a gene; V was cut back by 2 bases and J by 3 bases. CDR1 is KGHSH, CDR2 LQKENI, per germline. This CDR3 has 14 amino acids. CDR3 DNA: TGTGCCAGCTCACCAATGGACAGGGACACTGAAGCTTTCTTT. Encoded protein: CASSPMDRDTEAFF.

This chain uses TRBV7-3 with TRBJ2-1; the match to TRBD2 covers 10 bases. The CDR3 sequence is 14 residues long. J gave up 9 bases and V 5 bases, and 7 bases lay outside the gene matches. The germline V gene has CDR1 SGHTA and CDR2 FQGTGA. DNA for the CDR3: TGTGCCAGCAGCCCCGGACTAGCGGCCGGTGAGCAGTTCTTC. Translation gives CASSPGLAAGEQFF. The full variable domain, with the rest looked up from reference TRBV7-3 and TRBJ2-1, is GAGVSQTPSNKVTEKGKYVELRCDPISGHTALYWYRQSLGQGPEFLIYFQGTGAADDSGLPNDRFFAVRPEGSVSTLKIQRTERGDSAVYLCASSPGLAAGEQFFGPGTRLTVL.

The chain carries TRBV19 and TRBJ2-6, with 12 nucleotides matching TRBD1. The CDR3 spans 20 residues. Germline V lookup: CDR1 LNHDA, CDR2 SQIVND (reference sequence). Losses at the gene ends were 5 bases for V and 1 base for J; bases not matched to a gene: 12. The CDR3 sequence is CASSSGTGGIRASGANVLTF. The CDR3 DNA is TGTGCCAGTAGTTCCGGGACAGGGGGCATTCGGGCATCTGGGGCCAACGTCCTGACTTTC.

The chain joins TRBV23-1 to TRBJ2-7; D unclear. TRBV23-1 is given ORF status, its function remaining uncertain. Trimming cost V 2 bases and J 4 bases, with 15 bases left between them. This CDR3 contains 15 residues. The CDR3 loop is CASSQAPRVPYEQYF. The CDR3 nucleotides are TGCGCCAGCAGTCAAGCCCCCCGGGTTCCTTACGAGCAGTACTTC.

The V and J genes are TRBV7-2 and TRBJ1-6, with D unresolved. Trimming shortened V by 6 bases and J by 8 bases, and 17 bases separated the two germline ends. The CDR3 has 15 residues. The V gene's germline CDR1 is SGHTA and CDR2 FQGNSA. The CDR3 here is CASRTGLAGDSPLHF. In DNA form, the CDR3 reads TGTGCCAGCAGAACTGGCCTTGCTGGGGATTCACCCCTCCACTTT.

This chain links TRBV2 with TRBJ2-5, with D unresolved. Germline-derived CDR1 and CDR2 are SNHLY and FYNNEI. The CDR3 runs 13 residues. Between the trimmed V and J ends, which lost 9 bases and 2 bases, there was a span of 13 bases. The CDR3 bases are TGTGCCAGTCTTAAGTTGGGGCAAGAGACCCAGTACTTC. It translates to CASLKLGQETQYF.

This clone was seen a single time. The chain has TRBV14 and TRBJ1-2; 8 nucleotides align to TRBD1. V dropped 4 bases and J dropped 4; count of bases not matched to a gene: 5. The CDR3 extends over 14 amino acids. In germline, CDR1 is SGHDN, CDR2 FVKESK. The CDR3 DNA is TGTGCCAGCAGCCCTCGGGACAGGATCTATGGCTACACCTTC. It codes for CASSPRDRIYGYTF.

This clone occurred once. The V gene is TRBV19, the J gene TRBJ2-7; D gene ambiguous. This CDR3 contains 12 residues. Germline V CDR1 and CDR2: LNHDA, SQIVND (reference sequence). V dropped 5 bases and J dropped 2 bases, with 7 bases sitting between them. DNA for the CDR3: TGTGCCAGTAGTGATACCCCCTACGAGCAGTACTTC. Protein product: CASSDTPYEQYF. Looking up the rest from reference TRBV19 and TRBJ2-7 gives the full variable domain: DGGITQSPKYLFRKEGQNVTLSCEQNLNHDAMYWYRQDPGQGLRLIYYSQIVNDFQKGDIAEGYSVSREKKESFPLTVTSAQKNPTAFYLCASSDTPYEQYFGPGTRLTVT.

The chain is built from TRBV6-5 and TRBJ2-7, with 8 positions matching TRBD1. The length of the CDR3 is 16 residues. CDR1 and CDR2 (germline): MNHEY, SVGAGI. The V and J ends lost 4 bases and 0 bases, in that order; junction bases with no gene match: 8. The CDR3 loop is CASSSPRDRSSYEQYF. CDR3 sequence (DNA): TGTGCCAGCAGTTCGCCTCGGGACAGGAGCTCCTACGAGCAGTACTTC.

CDR3 in DNA: TGTGCCAGTAGTATAGATCTATCGGGGGGATACGAGCAGTACTTC. This encodes CASSIDLSGGYEQYF. This rearrangement joins TRBV19 to TRBJ2-7; 7 bases line up with TRBD2. The V segment lost 0 bases and the J segment 4 bases; nucleotides outside the gene matches: 6. CDR3 length: 15 amino acids. Germline V gene sequence: CDR1 LNHDA, CDR2 SQIVND (reference sequence).

The gene calls are TRBV24-1 and TRBJ1-1, with 7 positions matching TRBD1. Germline CDR1 KGHDR, CDR2 SFDVKD. J was trimmed by 10 bases and V by 4 bases; bases with no gene match: 8. The CDR3 is 13 amino acids. For the CDR3, the DNA is TGTGCCACCAGTGACCCCGACAGGGCGGCAGCTTTCTTT. This codes for CATSDPDRAAAFF.

The chain couples TRBV12-3 or TRBV12-4 to TRBJ2-1; D call uncertain. The CDR3 runs 12 residues. The germline V and J ends were trimmed by 6 bases and 7 bases, with 10 bases remaining between them. The CDR3 protein is CASRHLGNEQFF. The CDR3 nucleotides are TGTGCCAGCAGACATCTAGGAAATGAGCAGTTCTTC.